What follows are 15 T cell receptor beta chains derived from one specimen sequenced in a study of OX40 agonist ivuxolimab in advanced cancers. TCRdb keeps only in-frame clones here, not all; method: immunoSEQ multiplex PCR. The sample includes 69,000 or so clones, around 85% of them seen just once. The sample consisted of CD4+ or CD8+ T cells sorted from blood, taken in a trial of the OX40 agonist ivuxolimab. The origin of the receptors is an adult with an advanced solid tumor such as melanoma, head and neck, liver or kidney cancer.

The chain links TRBV6-5 to TRBJ2-2; D is ambiguous. This CDR3 is built from 11 residues. The V end lost 5 bases, the J end lost 7 bases, and 5 bases lay between the germline ends. The V gene's germline CDR1 is MNHEY and CDR2 SVGAGI. CDR3 residues: CASSAIGELFF. The CDR3 nucleotides are TGTGCCAGCAGTGCCATCGGGGAGCTGTTTTTT.

Only one count was recorded for this clone. V gene TRBV27 combines with J gene TRBJ1-4, with TRBD1 matching over 9 bases. With 5 bases clipped from V and 7 bases from J, the junction kept 8 bases outside the gene matches. From germline, CDR1 is MNHEY and CDR2 SMNVEV (reference sequence). This CDR3 spans 15 amino acids. CDR3: CASSPRGQGSEKLFF. The CDR3, as DNA: TGTGCCAGCAGTCCCCGGGGACAGGGCAGTGAAAAACTGTTTTTT.

The CDR3 protein is CASSIDLSRSPYEQYF. As DNA, the CDR3 is TGTGCCAGCAGCATAGACCTCAGCCGTTCCCCATACGAGCAGTACTTC. This chain links TRBV5-6 with TRBJ2-7; no firm D call. The germline V gene encodes CDR1 SGHDT and CDR2 YYEEEE. Deletions cut 4 bases from V and 4 bases from J, with 21 bases between. The CDR3 spans 16 residues.

The chain carries TRBV28 and TRBJ2-7; 7 nucleotides agree with TRBD1. The CDR3 has 12 residues. CDR1 is MDHEN, CDR2 SYDVKM, per germline. V dropped 8 bases and J dropped 2; count of bases not matched to a gene: 3. As DNA, the CDR3 is TGTGCCAGCTCAACAGGGGCCTACGAGCAGTACTTC. Protein: CASSTGAYEQYF.

This chain links TRBV5-1 with TRBJ2-7, with D perhaps TRBD1 (5 bases). CDR3 size: 14 residues. Per the germline V gene, CDR1 is SGHRS and CDR2 is YFSETQ. V shed 2 bases and J shed 1 base, with 10 bases lying between them. CDR3 nucleotide sequence: TGCGCCAGCAGCTTCTTAGACAGATCCTACGAGCAGTACTTC. This translates into CASSFLDRSYEQYF.

The chain carries TRBV11-3 and TRBJ2-2; D may be TRBD2 (5 bases). The CDR3 runs 13 residues. CDR1 SGHNT and CDR2 YENEEA come from the germline V gene. V was clipped by 3 bases and J by 5 bases, with 7 bases between them. CDR3 in DNA: TGTGCCAGCAGCTTTACTAGTACCGGGGAGCTGTTTTTT. Translation gives CASSFTSTGELFF.

V gene TRBV2 combines with J gene TRBJ1-5, with 7 bases identical to TRBD1. Germline CDR1 is SNHLY and CDR2 is FYNNEI. V was pared by 4 bases and J by 5 bases, with 5 bases of the junction left unmatched. The CDR3 is 14 amino acids. The CDR3 DNA is TGTGCCAGCAGTGGACAGGGAAGGGATCAGCCCCAGCATTTT. This codes for CASSGQGRDQPQHF.

V gene TRBV11-2 combines with J gene TRBJ2-5, with 14 positions matching TRBD2. Germline loops: CDR1 SGHAT, CDR2 FQNNGV. The CDR3 contains 15 residues. Losses at the gene ends were 5 bases for V and 5 bases for J; bases not matched to a gene: 4. This CDR3 reads CASSLGLAGGETQYF. As DNA, the CDR3 is TGTGCCAGCAGCCTAGGACTAGCGGGGGGCGAGACCCAGTACTTC.

The chain has TRBV7-6 and TRBJ2-2; no firm D call. This CDR3 has 14 amino acids. Germline loops: CDR1 SGHVS, CDR2 FNYEAQ. Trimming left V 1 base short and J 0 bases short, with 3 bases between. The CDR3 spells CASSLDTNTGELFF. The CDR3 region has the DNA TGTGCCAGCAGCTTAGACACGAACACCGGGGAGCTGTTTTTT.

This chain links TRBV19 with TRBJ2-1; 10 bases fit TRBD1. Germline V gene lookup returns CDR1 LNHDA and CDR2 SQIVND (reference sequence). This CDR3 comprises 13 residues. V trimming: 2 bases; J trimming: 14 bases; junction bases outside the gene matches: 6. The CDR3 DNA reads TGTGCCAGTAGTATAAAATCCGGGACAGGGGAGTTCTTC. Translating gives CASSIKSGTGEFF. The full variable domain, rest sourced from reference TRBV19 and TRBJ2-1, is DGGITQSPKYLFRKEGQNVTLSCEQNLNHDAMYWYRQDPGQGLRLIYYSQIVNDFQKGDIAEGYSVSREKKESFPLTVTSAQKNPTAFYLCASSIKSGTGEFFGPGTRLTVL.

The rearrangement links TRBV7-2 to TRBJ1-4, with TRBD1 matching over 7 bases. V gave up 5 bases and J gave up 5 bases; unmatched junction bases: 8. The CDR3 has 15 amino acids. Per the germline V gene, CDR1 is SGHTA and CDR2 is FQGNSA. The CDR3 DNA reads TGTGCCAGCAGCCCTCCGGGACAGCGGAATGAAAAACTGTTTTTT. Protein: CASSPPGQRNEKLFF.

The V and J genes are TRBV5-4 and TRBJ2-5; TRBD2 agrees at 14 bases. Trimming took 3 bases from V and 2 from J; bases not matched to a gene: 3. Germline V lookup: CDR1 SGHNT, CDR2 YYREEE (reference sequence). The length of the CDR3 is 16 residues. CDR3 amino acids: CASSSRLAGGQETQYF. CDR3 bases: TGTGCCAGCAGCTCCCGACTAGCGGGGGGGCAAGAGACCCAGTACTTC.

The rearrangement joins TRBV5-1 to TRBJ2-7, with 7 bases aligning to TRBD2. Per the germline V gene, CDR1 is SGHRS and CDR2 is YFSETQ. The CDR3 contains 14 residues. With V trimmed by 0 bases and J by 3 bases, 3 bases remained unmatched. The CDR3 nucleotides are TGCGCCAGCAGCTTGGTGCGGGGGAACTACGAGCAGTACTTC. Amino acid sequence: CASSLVRGNYEQYF.

The chain links TRBV19 to TRBJ1-1; no reliable D call. This CDR3 is 13 amino acids long. Germline CDR1 reads LNHDA; CDR2 reads SQIVND (reference sequence). Between the trimmed V and J ends, which lost 5 bases and 4 bases, there was a span of 11 bases. The CDR3 here is CASSETPGTEAFF. In DNA form, the CDR3 reads TGTGCCAGTAGTGAAACTCCGGGCACTGAAGCTTTCTTT.

The rearrangement uses TRBV28 and TRBJ1-5; 7 positions agree with TRBD1. The germline V gene encodes CDR1 MDHEN and CDR2 SYDVKM. Germline trimming cut 6 bases from V and 0 bases from J; bases unmatched to any gene: 5. The CDR3 covers 15 residues. The CDR3 DNA follows: TGTGCCAGCAGGCAGGGGGGAAATAGCAATCAGCCCCAGCATTTT. It specifies CASRQGGNSNQPQHF.